The present entry profiles one TCR beta chain with its context. Antigen unknown. V shed 5 bases and J shed 0 bases, with 14 bases lying between them. Germline CDR1 SGHAT, CDR2 FQNNGV. The CDR3 has 16 residues. This sample's time point: recipient sample about 28 days before transplant, after cytoreduction. This entry comes from a study of T cell clonotyping in hematopoietic cell transplantation. Across the study: Recipient samples before transplant were obtained post-cytoreduction. Whole-study results and caveats: Broader posttransplant TCR repertoire diversity was predicted by graft donor and pretransplant recipient Inverse Simpson Index values. Without cell sorting, CD4 versus CD8 contributions remain unresolved.

Sequenced by immunoSEQ multiplex PCR; TCRdb stores in-frame clones only, minus some. This sample has thousands of clones, with more than 75% found just once. The starting material was peripheral blood mononuclear cells, obtained before stem cell transplant. The receptor comes from a woman aged 60-75 years with acute myeloid leukemia. Some clones in this sample may be carry-over from other donors' samples. The chain uses TRBV11-2 and TRBJ2-1; D is undetermined. CDR3 nucleotide sequence: TGTGCCAGCAGCGACCGACGGTATAGCTCCTACAATGAGCAGTTCTTC. This sequence encodes CASSDRRYSSYNEQFF.